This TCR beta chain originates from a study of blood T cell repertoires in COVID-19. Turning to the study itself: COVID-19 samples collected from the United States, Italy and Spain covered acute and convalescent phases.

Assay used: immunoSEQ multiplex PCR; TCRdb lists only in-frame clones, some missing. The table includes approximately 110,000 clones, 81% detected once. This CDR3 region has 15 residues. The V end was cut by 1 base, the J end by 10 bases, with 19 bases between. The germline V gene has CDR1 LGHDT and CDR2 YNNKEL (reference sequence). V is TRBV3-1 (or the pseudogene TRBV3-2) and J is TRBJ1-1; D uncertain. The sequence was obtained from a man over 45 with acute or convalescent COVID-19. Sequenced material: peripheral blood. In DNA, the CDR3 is TGTGCCAGCAGCCAAGGATGGCCACCGAGGAATGGAGCTTTCTTT. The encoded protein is CASSQGWPPRNGAFF.